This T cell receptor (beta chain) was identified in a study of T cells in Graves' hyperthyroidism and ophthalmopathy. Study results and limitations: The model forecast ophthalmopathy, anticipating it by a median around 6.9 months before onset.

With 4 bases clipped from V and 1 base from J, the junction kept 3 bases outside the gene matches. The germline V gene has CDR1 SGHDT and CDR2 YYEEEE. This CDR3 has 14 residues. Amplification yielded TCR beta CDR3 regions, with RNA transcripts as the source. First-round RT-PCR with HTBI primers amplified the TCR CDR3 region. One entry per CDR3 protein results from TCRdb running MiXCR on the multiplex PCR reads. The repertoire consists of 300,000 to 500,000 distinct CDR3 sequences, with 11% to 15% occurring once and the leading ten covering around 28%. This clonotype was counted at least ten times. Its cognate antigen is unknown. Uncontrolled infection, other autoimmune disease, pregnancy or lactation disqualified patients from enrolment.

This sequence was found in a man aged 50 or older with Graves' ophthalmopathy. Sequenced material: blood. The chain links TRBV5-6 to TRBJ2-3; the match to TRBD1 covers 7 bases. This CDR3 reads CASSRDSGTDTQYF. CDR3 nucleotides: TGTGCCAGCAGCCGGGACAGCGGCACAGATACGCAGTATTTT.